These T cell receptor beta chains were read from a single sample in a study of neurological immune-mediated disorders. One entry per CDR3 protein results from TCRdb running MiXCR on the 5' RACE reads. Of approximately 85,000 distinct CDR3 sequences in the sample, 13% were seen once. The source material was PBMCs. The receptor set was obtained from a female donor with HTLV-1-associated myelopathy (HAM/TSP). CDR3s leave out the opening cysteine and the closing phenylalanine or tryptophan.

v_gene,j_gene,CDR3aa
TRBV27,TRBJ1-2,ASSLSRGLVNYGYT
TRBV11-2,TRBJ2-1,ASSLEGTGTGVSNEQF
TRBV18,TRBJ1-2,ASSPSRTLYGYT
TRBV10-2,TRBJ2-3,ASSENGGRSDTQY
TRBV5-1,TRBJ2-7,ASSSGFGGGLSVEQY
TRBV5-1,TRBJ2-1,ASSSGQAYNEQF
TRBV9,TRBJ1-4,ASSASVGGTNEKLF
TRBV5-1,TRBJ2-3,ASSLVLLTSTDTQY
TRBV6-5,TRBJ2-7,ASSPGPYEQY
TRBV7-8,TRBJ2-7,ASSLKDPPGAYEQY
TRBV6-5,TRBJ2-1,ASSYSPSGSYNEQF
TRBV10-3,TRBJ2-1,AISGVAGTSINNEQF
TRBV15,TRBJ2-5,ATCDGGETQY
TRBV28,TRBJ2-7,ASSLLGGASYEQY
TRBV28,TRBJ2-2,ASNGAGELF
TRBV28,TRBJ2-2,ASSLSDRNTGELF
TRBV29-1,TRBJ2-7,SVSGDRYEQY
TRBV7-9,TRBJ2-5,ASSSSARGETQY
TRBV12-3/TRBV12-4,TRBJ2-1,ASSQNRGGDNEQF
TRBV11-1,TRBJ2-1,ASSLTSGGDFYEQF
TRBV7-8,TRBJ2-7,ASSLFLAGGGEQY
TRBV20-1,TRBJ2-7,SARRGGGDEQY
TRBV12-3/TRBV12-4,TRBJ1-5,ASSYRTGHQPQH
TRBV12-3/TRBV12-4,TRBJ2-7,ASSLALGPEQY
TRBV10-3,TRBJ2-1,ATRDGSNEQF
TRBV25-1,TRBJ1-2,ASSASGTDGYGYT
TRBV5-1,TRBJ2-7,ASSYSGTETYEQY
TRBV2,TRBJ2-2,ARTAEGYRAGELF
TRBV28,TRBJ2-7,ASSHSSLSSYEQY
TRBV11-2,TRBJ2-6,ASSLDSSDRGLSGANVLT
TRBV29-1,TRBJ2-1,SVLPGYYNEQF
TRBV29-1,TRBJ2-1,SVSTRNEQF
TRBV5-1,TRBJ2-1,ASSLTSGGDEQF
TRBV15,TRBJ2-7,ATSLGLAGGSYEQY
TRBV24-1,TRBJ2-1,ATSPERGFSNEQF
TRBV6-5,TRBJ2-2,ASSYSTGEHTGELF
TRBV5-8,TRBJ2-2,ASSLSGAYTGELF